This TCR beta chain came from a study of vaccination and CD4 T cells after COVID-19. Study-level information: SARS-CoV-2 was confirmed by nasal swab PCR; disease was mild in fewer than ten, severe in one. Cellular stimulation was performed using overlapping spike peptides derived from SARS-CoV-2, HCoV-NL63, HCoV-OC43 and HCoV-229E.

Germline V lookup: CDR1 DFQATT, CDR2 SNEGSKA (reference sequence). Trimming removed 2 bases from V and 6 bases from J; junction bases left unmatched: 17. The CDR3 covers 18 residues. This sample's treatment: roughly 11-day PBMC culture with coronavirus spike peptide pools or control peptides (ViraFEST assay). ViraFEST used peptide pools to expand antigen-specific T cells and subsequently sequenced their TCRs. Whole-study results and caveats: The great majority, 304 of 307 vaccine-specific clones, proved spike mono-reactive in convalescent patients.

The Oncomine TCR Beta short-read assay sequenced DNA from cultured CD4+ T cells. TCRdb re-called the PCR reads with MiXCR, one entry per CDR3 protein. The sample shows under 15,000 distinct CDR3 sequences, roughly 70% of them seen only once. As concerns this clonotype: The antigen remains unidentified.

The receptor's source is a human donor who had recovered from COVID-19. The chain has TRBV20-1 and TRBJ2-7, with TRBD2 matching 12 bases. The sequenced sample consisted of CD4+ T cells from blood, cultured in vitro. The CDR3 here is CSARTRWGLAGRRPEQYF. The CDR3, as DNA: TGCAGTGCTAGAACCCGTTGGGGACTAGCGGGTCGAAGGCCCGAGCAGTACTTC.